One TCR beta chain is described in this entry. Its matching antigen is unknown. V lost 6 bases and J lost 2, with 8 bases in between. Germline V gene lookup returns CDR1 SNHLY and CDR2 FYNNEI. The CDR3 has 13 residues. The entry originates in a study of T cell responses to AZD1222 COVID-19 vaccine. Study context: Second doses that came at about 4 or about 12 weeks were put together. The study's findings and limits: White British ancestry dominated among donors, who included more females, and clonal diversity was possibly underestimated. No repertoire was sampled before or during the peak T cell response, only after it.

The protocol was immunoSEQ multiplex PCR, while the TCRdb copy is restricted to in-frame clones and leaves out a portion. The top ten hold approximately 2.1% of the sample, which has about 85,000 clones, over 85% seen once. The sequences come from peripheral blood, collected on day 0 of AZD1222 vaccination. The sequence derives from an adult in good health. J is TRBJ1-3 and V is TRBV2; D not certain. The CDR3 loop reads CASRVRTGNTIYF. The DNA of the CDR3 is TGTGCCAGCAGAGTTCGGACTGGAAACACCATATATTTT.